Reported below is one T cell receptor beta chain. This clonotype was found once. It has no known antigen specificity. No quality values exist for individual bases; no much larger clone is one base distant. A single read makes a weak case. This record belongs to a study of T cells in Graves' hyperthyroidism and ophthalmopathy (dated by TCRdb to between 2018 and 2020). With respect to the entire study: Peripheral blood samples were taken at the time of initial diagnosis, prior to any treatment. To identify distinguishing TCR V-J signatures, a discovery cohort of about 100 patients was used, comprising 40 to 45 with Graves' ophthalmopathy and approximately 57 with stable Graves' hyperthyroidism. Once sampling was done, hyperthyroidism patients were given methimazole at a starting dose of 30 mg daily, whereas ophthalmopathy patients were given high-dose intravenous methylprednisolone. An independent validation cohort of fewer than 20 hyperthyroidism patients and 17 patients who later progressed to ophthalmopathy tested prospective prediction of ophthalmopathy. The paper describes TCR Vbeta CDR3 sequencing of about 140 peripheral blood samples, made up of 43 ophthalmopathy patients, some 76 hyperthyroidism patients and about 17 progressor patients. The roughly 100 discovery patients were randomly divided into training and test sets at a 7:3 ratio. In addition, the study compared T-cell repertoires in thyroid tissue and in blood from six Graves' hyperthyroidism patients. The paper as a whole reports these results and caveats: Sample size was not statistically predetermined, and blinding of investigators to group allocation was not performed. Most expanded thyroid clonotypes (frequency above 0.001) were also found in blood, which suggests that blood repertoires may mirror thyroid immune responses. In validation, the model predicted progression to ophthalmopathy with approximately 69% sensitivity and about 72% specificity, a median of 6.5 months before onset. A model built on a 13 V-J signature distinguished ophthalmopathy from stable hyperthyroidism, reaching 87.88% sensitivity and around 81% specificity in cross-validation and 80%/75% in testing.

TCR beta CDR3 regions were amplified from RNA transcripts. For the first round of RT-PCR on the TCR CDR3, the HTBI primer set was used together with the Qiagen OneStep RT-PCR kit. Libraries were constructed in a second round of multiplex PCR, after which size selection and purification were performed. Sequencing of the libraries was done on an Illumina HiSeq2000 using paired-end 100 bp reads. As for the original processing: SOAPnuke was used to process the raw data, with reads discarded if the reads contained adapters or uncalled bases, had a mean Phred below 15, or lacked an exact constant-primer or identifier match. High-quality paired reads were merged using COPE v1.2.5, and each unique nucleotide sequence was defined as a clonotype. MiTCR v1.1 was used to align clonotypes to the IMGT TRBV, TRBD and TRBJ reference segments. Analysis was restricted to V-J combinations with a frequency above 0.0001, which covered 99% to 99.2% of repertoires. A TCS score was defined as the ratio between F50 (clonal expansion) and ExV (chaos), using BLOSUM62-based TCRdist between CDR3 peptides within each V-J. Welch's t-statistics and random forest reduced fewer than 600 V-J features to about 13, which were used in a naive Bayes classifier (R e1071). Starting from the raw public reads, TCRdb applied fastp trimming at Q25, assembled clones with MiXCR and retained in-frame beta chains. Each CDR3 protein gets just one entry, which takes the most common genes and DNA from the rows behind it. Here the V and J calls rest on TCRdb's processing, not on the authors' analysis. Within this sample are 360,000 or so distinct CDR3 sequences, with about 20% of them counted one time only. Of the sample, approximately 4% is held by the ten largest clones.

A patient counted as having stable Graves' hyperthyroidism if no progression to ophthalmopathy occurred over 18 months of follow-up. Hyperthyroidism patients were newly diagnosed, with disease duration under 2 months, and aged 18 to 65 years. Any patient with an uncontrolled infection, another autoimmune disease, pregnancy or lactation was excluded. Diagnoses relied on clinical symptoms, serum thyroxine and TRAb, thyroid ultrasound and orbital computed tomography. Ficoll-Paque density gradient centrifugation was used to isolate PBMCs from approximately 10 ml of fresh peripheral blood. Trizol reagent was used to extract total RNA, and RNA quality was then checked on an Agilent 2100 Bioanalyzer. Between the V and J ends, shortened by 4 bases and 5 bases respectively, the junction contains 15 bases. The CDR3, from cysteine to phenylalanine, totals 14 residues. Only the CDR3 DNA is retained, 42 bases long and in frame from the first base.

This chain is built from TRBV12-3 or TRBV12-4 and TRBJ2-7, with TRBD2 perhaps the D gene, on 5 matching bases. The clonotype originates from a young woman with Graves' hyperthyroidism. Sequencing was done on a sample of blood. The CDR3 protein is CASSSMGRSDEQYF. The sequenced DNA is TGTGCCAGCAGTTCCATGGGGAGATCAGACGAGCAGTACTTC.